This T cell receptor beta chain was captured by sequencing in a study of blood T cell repertoires in COVID-19. Study-level information: Spain, Italy and the United States supplied samples that represented acute and convalescent COVID-19. T cells, B-cell-depleted T cells, or PBMCs provided the cDNA or gDNA that served as material.

Per the original data handling: Nucleated cell number was recorded as an estimate derived from reference gene primer amplification. Assay: immunoSEQ multiplex PCR; the TCRdb copy retains only in-frame clones and omits some. V, J and clone size are those of that table, while D and trimming were read from the DNA. The data hold about 350,000 clones, with 86% observed a single time. Seattle patients were enrolled while actively infected and followed longitudinally. The CDR3 covers 14 residues. V dropped 4 bases and J dropped 3; count of bases not matched to a gene: 4. CDR1 and CDR2 (germline): LNHDA, SQIVND (reference sequence). The count of this clone is one.

The chain carries TRBV19 and TRBJ2-5, with 8 nucleotides matching TRBD1. The sample consisted of peripheral blood. This receptor was taken from a woman aged 55 to 70 with COVID-19, enrolled during active disease. CDR3 coding DNA: TGTGCCAGTAGTAACCGGACAGGGAAAGAGACCCAGTACTTC. Translating it yields CASSNRTGKETQYF. The whole variable domain, filled in from reference TRBV19 and TRBJ2-5, reads DGGITQSPKYLFRKEGQNVTLSCEQNLNHDAMYWYRQDPGQGLRLIYYSQIVNDFQKGDIAEGYSVSREKKESFPLTVTSAQKNPTAFYLCASSNRTGKETQYFGPGTRLLVL.